Listed below are T cell receptor beta chains from one sample, sequenced in a study of T-cell memory formation after mild COVID-19. TCRdb independently ran MiXCR on the 5' RACE reads; one entry per CDR3 protein. The sample contains some 180,000 distinct CDR3 sequences, roughly 13% of which appear only once. The specimen was PBMCs or a T cell subset sorted from them (not recorded which). All receptors come from a man between 18 and 35 years old who had mild COVID-19 (a few samples of this study predate the infection). Cell type and time point are not known. CDR3s include the opening cysteine and the closing phenylalanine or tryptophan.

V gene	J gene	CDR3 length	CDR3 protein
TRBV20-1	TRBJ1-5	13	CSAVRQGHQPQHF
TRBV5-1	TRBJ2-5	14	CASSGIAGVETQYF
TRBV27	TRBJ2-1	15	CASLFVAGAYNEQFF
TRBV12-3/TRBV12-4	TRBJ2-3	14	CASSLGQGVDTQYF
TRBV7-2	TRBJ2-6	16	CASSLWTGSGANVLTF
TRBV7-9	TRBJ1-1	14	CASSLGLRATEAFF
TRBV7-2	TRBJ1-3	16	CASSSDRGASGNTIYF
TRBV6-2/TRBV6-3	TRBJ2-5	16	CASSRRTSGEGETQYF
TRBV7-8	TRBJ2-5	16	CASSQYRVSTRETQYF
TRBV7-2	TRBJ2-5	12	CASSLDSSEAHF
TRBV6-6	TRBJ1-5	15	CASRTDRSSNQPQHF
TRBV7-2	TRBJ2-3	16	CASSLVGGGSTDTQYF
TRBV3-1	TRBJ2-7	16	CASSQGWTSGGYEQYF